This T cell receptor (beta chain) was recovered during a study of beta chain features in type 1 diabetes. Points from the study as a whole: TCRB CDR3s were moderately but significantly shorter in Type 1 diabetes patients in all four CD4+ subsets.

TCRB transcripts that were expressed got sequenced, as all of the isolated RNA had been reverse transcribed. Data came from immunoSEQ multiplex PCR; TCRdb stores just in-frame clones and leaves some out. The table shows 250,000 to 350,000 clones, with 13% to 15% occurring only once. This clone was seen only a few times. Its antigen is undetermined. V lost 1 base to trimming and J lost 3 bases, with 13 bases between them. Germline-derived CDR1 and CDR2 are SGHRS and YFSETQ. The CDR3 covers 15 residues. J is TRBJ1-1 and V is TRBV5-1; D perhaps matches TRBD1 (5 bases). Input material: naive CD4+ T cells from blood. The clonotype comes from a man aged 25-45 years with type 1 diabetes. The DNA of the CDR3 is TGCGCCAGCAGCTTGACGGGGGTAGGGCACACTGAAGCTTTCTTT. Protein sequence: CASSLTGVGHTEAFF.